These 9 T cell receptor beta chains were sequenced from one sample in a study of technical replicates of blood from a few donors (dated by TCRdb to about 2017). Libraries were prepared through the immunoSEQ multiplex PCR assay. The table was pulled from immuneACCESS by TCRdb, which kept in-frame rearrangements only. Such tables lose some clones; where checked, under half of the loss comes from unresolved V genes, and the rest has no known cause. The sample yields 74,000 or so clones; roughly 97% were counted once. The top ten clones comprise approximately 0.32% of the sample. Material: T cells isolated from PBMCs. These receptors all come from a human donor in good health.

The chain is built from TRBV14 and TRBJ2-1; D possibly corresponds to TRBD2 (5 bases). Germline assignment: CDR1 SGHDN and CDR2 FVKESK. This CDR3 has 14 amino acids. V lost 0 bases, J lost 7 bases, and 10 bases lay in between. The CDR3 sequence: CASSQETSRNEQFF. The CDR3 DNA sequence: TGTGCCAGCAGCCAAGAAACTAGTCGGAATGAGCAGTTCTTC.

The chain employs TRBV5-4 and TRBJ1-2, with 7 nucleotides matching TRBD1. The CDR3 is made up of 14 amino acids. Germline loops: CDR1 SGHNT, CDR2 YYREEE (reference sequence). The V and J ends lost 5 bases and 3 bases, in that order; junction bases with no gene match: 7. For the CDR3, the DNA is TGTGCCAGCAGTCCTCAGGGGGTTTACTATGGCTACACCTTC. Encoded protein: CASSPQGVYYGYTF.

J is TRBJ1-3 and V is TRBV6-6, with D tentatively TRBD1 (5 bases). CDR3 length equals 15 residues. The V and J ends lost 4 bases and 4 bases respectively, with 14 bases between them. Per the germline V gene, CDR1 is MNHNY and CDR2 is SVGAGI (reference sequence). The CDR3 loop reads CASSSRGGRGNTIYF. In nucleotides, the CDR3 is TGTGCCAGCAGTTCCCGTGGGGGGAGAGGAAACACCATATATTTT.

The chain has TRBV28 and TRBJ2-7, with a possible D match to TRBD1 (5 bases). The V end lost 5 bases, the J end lost 5 bases, and 7 bases lay between the germline ends. Germline V CDR1 and CDR2: MDHEN, SYDVKM. The CDR3 runs to 11 residues. The CDR3 reads CASSPGHEQYF. The CDR3 bases are TGTGCCAGCAGTCCAGGGCACGAGCAGTACTTC.

The rearrangement links TRBV6-5 to TRBJ2-1; 7 nucleotides align to TRBD2. This CDR3 spans 14 amino acids. V lost 0 bases, J lost 8 bases, and 4 bases stayed unmatched. Germline lookup yields CDR1 MNHEY and CDR2 SVGAGI. CDR3 sequence reads: CASSYSTRGDEQFF. The CDR3 DNA reads TGTGCCAGCAGTTACTCCACCCGGGGGGATGAGCAGTTCTTC.

V usage is TRBV28 and J usage is TRBJ2-5; 7 nucleotides agree with TRBD2. The CDR3 runs 12 residues. Germline trimming cut 6 bases from V and 5 bases from J; bases unmatched to any gene: 3. CDR1 is MDHEN and CDR2 is SYDVKM in the germline V gene. The CDR3 nucleotides read TGTGCCAGCAGAGCGGGAAGGGAGACCCAGTACTTC. Translating gives CASRAGRETQYF.

This chain joins TRBV10-3 and TRBJ1-4; perhaps TRBD1 as D (5 bases). This CDR3 is built from 15 residues. Germline CDR1 is ENHRY and CDR2 is SYGVKD. Trimming pared 3 bases from V and 7 bases from J, leaving 15 bases between. The CDR3 sequence: CAISEYAGLSEKLFF. In DNA, the CDR3 is TGTGCCATCAGTGAATATGCGGGACTGAGTGAAAAACTGTTTTTT.

This clone appeared once. This chain joins TRBV9 and TRBJ1-1, with a possible D match to TRBD1 (5 bases). Germline values: CDR1 SGDLS, CDR2 YYNGEE. CDR3 length equals 13 residues. Trimming shortened V by 5 bases and J by 6 bases, and 14 bases separated the two germline ends. CDR3 residues: CASSPKGFPEAFF. The CDR3 region has the DNA TGTGCCAGCAGTCCCAAGGGGTTCCCTGAAGCTTTCTTT.

This chain connects TRBV25-1 to TRBJ2-1, with D perhaps matching TRBD2 (6 bases). Looked up from germline, CDR1 is MGHDK and CDR2 is SYGVNS. The CDR3 length is 16 residues. Trimming pared 1 base from V and 6 bases from J, leaving 16 bases between. The CDR3 loop reads CASSESLGTLVNEQFF. The DNA of the CDR3 is TGTGCCAGCAGTGAATCTCTAGGGACTCTAGTCAATGAGCAGTTCTTC.